The entry that follows covers one T cell receptor beta chain sequence. Its antigen is not known. Sequencing was performed with immunoSEQ multiplex PCR; in TCRdb, only in-frame clones are kept and a portion is missing. The sample has under 13,000 clones, approximately 78% seen once; the top ten hold around 16%. The data stem from a study of CD4 T cells in relation to SARS-CoV-2 and coronaviruses. Overall study context: ViraFEST: roughly 10-day antigen culture of PBMCs, then TCR beta CDR3 sequencing. No peptide or an HIV-1 Nef peptide pool served as negative control.

Germline trimming cut 5 bases from V and 5 bases from J; bases unmatched to any gene: 7. CDR1 and CDR2 (germline): SGHNT, YYREEE (reference sequence). The CDR3 is 14 residues long. Before the COVID-19 pandemic, during about 2011-2019, CD4+ T cells were taken from unexposed donors. After about 11 days of culture, CD4+ T cells were isolated. Broader study findings: Crossreactive clones expanded significantly less to SARS-CoV-2 than monoreactive clones.

Input material: CD4+ T cells from PBMCs, cultured in vitro. The J gene is TRBJ2-5, the V gene TRBV5-4, with 9 positions matching TRBD1. The clonotype originates from a human donor in good health. CDR3 nucleotides: TGTGCCAGCAGGCGGGACAGGGATAGGGAGACCCAGTACTTC. This codes for CASRRDRDRETQYF.